Listed below are T cell receptor beta chains from one sample, sequenced in a study of cytomegalovirus exposure and HLA in healthy donors. TCRdb's table, derived via immunoSEQ multiplex PCR, lists solely in-frame clones and lacks some. The data contain over 150,000 clones, roughly 83% of them seen just once; the ten biggest clones take up roughly 7.7%. Sequencing was performed on PBMCs. These receptors came from a man in his thirties or forties in good health and CMV-seropositive. Each CDR3 is given with its conserved first and last residue. A D gene is named only where the DNA matches it firmly. Part of the rows lack a size; the others show once, few, many or a class for expanded clones.

>.|TRBJ1-2|.|TRBV2
TGTGCCAGCACTGGCAGATTGAACTATGGCTACACCTTC
CASTGRLNYGYTF
>.|TRBJ2-2|.|TRBV11-3
TGTGCCAGCAGCTTAGGGGTGGGGGGTTGGAACACCGGGGAGCTGTTTTTT
CASSLGVGGWNTGELFF
>.|TRBJ1-1|.|TRBV2
TGTGCCAGCAGTGAATCCGGGAACACTGAAGCTTTCTTT
CASSESGNTEAFF
>.|TRBJ2-5|.|TRBV5-1
TGCGCCAGCAGCGAATCCGGGACGGGGGTGCAAGAGACCCAGTACTTC
CASSESGTGVQETQYF
>.|TRBJ2-2|.|TRBV10-3
TGTGCCATCAGGATAAGGGGGTACACCGGGGAGCTGTTTTTT
CAIRIRGYTGELFF
>.|TRBJ1-2|.|TRBV6-6
TGTGCCAGCAGTTCACGGTATGGCTACACCTTC
CASSSRYGYTF
>TRBD1|TRBJ1-1|.|TRBV6-1
TGTGCCAGCAGTACGAGACAGGGAGGAGAAGCTTTCTTT
CASSTRQGGEAFF
>.|TRBJ2-1|.|TRBV7-9
TGTGCCAGCCCCATTGGGCTCCGGCAGTTCTTC
CASPIGLRQFF
>TRBD1|TRBJ2-5|.|TRBV29-1
TGCAGCGTTGAGGCAGGGGGCTGGGAGACCCAGTACTTC
CSVEAGGWETQYF
>TRBD2|TRBJ2-5|.|TRBV9
TGTGCCAGCAGCGCTTCGCGGGGGATCGGTACGGAGACCCAGTACTTC
CASSASRGIGTETQYF
>.|TRBJ1-2|.|TRBV19
TGTGCCAGTACCATGGCAGGGGTGGTGGCTGGCTACACCTTC
CASTMAGVVAGYTF
>.|TRBJ2-5|.|TRBV7-8
TGTGCCAGCAGCCCCAGCCAGCGTCGCCAAGAGACCCAGTACTTC
CASSPSQRRQETQYF
>TRBD2|TRBJ2-5|.|TRBV6-5
TGTGCCAGCAGTTCCACGACTAGCCGCGGCCGGGAGCAGTACTTC
CASSSTTSRGREQYF
>TRBD2|TRBJ2-7|.|TRBV28
TGTGCCAGCAGTTTAGGGGGGACTACCTACGAGCAGTACTTC
CASSLGGTTYEQYF
>.|TRBJ2-7|.|TRBV7-9
TGTGCCAGCAGCTTAATGGCGGCCTCCTACGAGCAGTACTTC
CASSLMAASYEQYF
>.|TRBJ1-2|.|TRBV5-6
TGTGCCAGCAGCTTGGTACCCAGGGGCACGTATGGCTACACCTTC
CASSLVPRGTYGYTF
>.|TRBJ1-3|once|TRBV27
TGTGCCAGCAGACCTACAGGGCTCGGAAACACCATATATTTT
CASRPTGLGNTIYF
>TRBD2|TRBJ2-1|.|TRBV27
TGTGCCAGCGGGGGGGGGACTAGCGGCTCCAATGAGCAGTTCTTC
CASGGGTSGSNEQFF
>TRBD2|TRBJ2-7|.|TRBV4-2
TGTGCCAGCAGCCCTAGCGGTCTATCCTACGAGCAGTACTTC
CASSPSGLSYEQYF
>TRBD1|TRBJ1-2|.|TRBV6-5
TGTGCCAGCAGTTACTCCGTACAGGGGGAAGGCTACACCTTC
CASSYSVQGEGYTF
>.|TRBJ1-5|.|TRBV30
TGTGCCTGGAGTATAGGGCAGGGCGATCAGCCCCAGCATTTT
CAWSIGQGDQPQHF
>TRBD2|TRBJ2-1|.|TRBV7-9
TGTGCCAGCACCCCAATACTAGCCAGCGGGAGGTATGAGCAGTTCTTC
CASTPILASGRYEQFF
>.|TRBJ2-7|few|TRBV30
TGTGCCTGGAGCCCGATCGGGAGAATCTACGAGCAGTACTTC
CAWSPIGRIYEQYF
>TRBD2|TRBJ2-4|.|TRBV28
TGTGCCAGCAGTTTGACTAGCGGGAGGGCCCTAAACATTCAGTACTTC
CASSLTSGRALNIQYF
>.|TRBJ2-1|.|TRBV4-1
TGCGCCAGCAGCCAAGAGGGAGCGATCTACAATGAGCAGTTCTTC
CASSQEGAIYNEQFF
>TRBD1|TRBJ1-5|.|TRBV27
TGTGCCAGCAGTTCACACAGGGGGCTGCAGCCCCAGCATTTT
CASSSHRGLQPQHF
>.|TRBJ1-2|once|TRBV5-6
TGTGCCAGCAGCTCCGGGATCAAGGAGGGCTACACCTTC
CASSSGIKEGYTF
>TRBD2|TRBJ2-7|.|TRBV7-3
TGTGCCAGCAGAACTGCGGGAGTTCCGGGCCACGAGCAGTACTTC
CASRTAGVPGHEQYF
>.|TRBJ1-1|.|TRBV19
TGTGCCAGTAGTAATGAAGGGAGCGCTTTCTTT
CASSNEGSAFF
>TRBD2|TRBJ2-1|.|TRBV5-1
TGCGCCAGCAGCTTGCTGGCTAGCGGATCTTACAATGAGCAGTTCTTC
CASSLLASGSYNEQFF
>.|TRBJ1-2|.|TRBV19
TGTGCCAGTAGTATAGCGCAGGCTTTCTATGGCTACACCTTC
CASSIAQAFYGYTF
>.|TRBJ2-5|.|TRBV11-2
TGTGCCAGCAGCTCCACACCTAAGGGGGAGACCCAGTACTTC
CASSSTPKGETQYF
>TRBD1|TRBJ1-3|once|TRBV14
TGTGCCAGCAGCCAGTGGGACAGGGGTACGGGAAACACCATATATTTT
CASSQWDRGTGNTIYF
>.|TRBJ2-6|.|TRBV19
TGTGCCAGTAGTATCCCCAGCTCTGGGGCCAACGTCCTGACTTTC
CASSIPSSGANVLTF
>.|TRBJ2-1|.|TRBV18
TGTGCCAGCTCCCAGTTTCCGGACCCCGGGGGCAATGAGCAGTTCTTC
CASSQFPDPGGNEQFF
>.|TRBJ1-1|.|TRBV27
TGTGCCAGCGCCTTCAGGGATTTAGGGAACACTGAAGCTTTCTTT
CASAFRDLGNTEAFF
>.|TRBJ1-6|.|TRBV5-6
TGTGCCAGCAGCCCTGGGAGAGGAGGCTCCTATAATTCACCCCTCCACTTT
CASSPGRGGSYNSPLHF
>.|TRBJ1-1|.|TRBV4-1
TGCGCCAGCAGCCAGTTTTTGGCGAACACTGAAGCTTTCTTT
CASSQFLANTEAFF
>.|TRBJ2-3|few|TRBV19
TGTGCCAGTGGGACTTGGAGAACAGATACGCAGTATTTT
CASGTWRTDTQYF
>.|TRBJ2-1|many|TRBV2
TGTGCCAGCAGTGGGGACACGCGCTCCTACAATGAGCAGTTCTTC
CASSGDTRSYNEQFF
>TRBD2|TRBJ2-3|.|TRBV7-3
TGTGCCAGCAGCTTGGCACTAGCGGTAGCAGATACGCAGTATTTT
CASSLALAVADTQYF
>.|TRBJ2-3|.|TRBV9
TGTGCCAGCAGCGTAGAGCCCCGGGGCACAGATACGCAGTATTTT
CASSVEPRGTDTQYF
>.|TRBJ2-2|.|TRBV7-2
TGTGCCAGGAAGAAACCGAGAAGGCGGGGAAGCACCGGGGAGCTGTTTTTT
CARKKPRRRGSTGELFF
>.|TRBJ1-2|.|TRBV19
TGTGCCAGTACCGACCCGGACAGCTACTATGGCTACACCTTC
CASTDPDSYYGYTF
>TRBD2|TRBJ2-1|.|TRBV25-1
TGTGCCAGCAATTATGCGACTAGCGGGGGGGCTAGCCACAATGAGCAGTTCTTC
CASNYATSGGASHNEQFF
>TRBD2|TRBJ2-1|.|TRBV7-9
TGTGCCAGCAGCTCCTCAGCGGGGGGGCCCCCTGAGCAGTTCTTC
CASSSSAGGPPEQFF
>TRBD2|TRBJ2-7|.|TRBV12-5
TGTGCTAGTGGTTTGGTCGGGACTAGCGGACGCTACGAGCAGTACTTC
CASGLVGTSGRYEQYF
>TRBD2|TRBJ2-1|.|TRBV9
TGTGCCAGCAGCGTAGGAGGACTAGCGGTCTCCAATGAGCAGTTCTTC
CASSVGGLAVSNEQFF
>TRBD2|TRBJ2-7|.|TRBV13
TGTGCCAGCAGCTTGAAGCGGGAGGTCGGCGAGCAGTACTTC
CASSLKREVGEQYF
>TRBD1|TRBJ2-5|few|TRBV28
TGTGCCAGCAGTTCACAGGGGGCAGAGACCCAGTACTTC
CASSSQGAETQYF
>TRBD2|TRBJ2-1|.|TRBV28
TGTGCCAGCAGTCCAGATACTAGCGGGATGGGGTACAATGAGCAGTTCTTC
CASSPDTSGMGYNEQFF
>TRBD2|TRBJ2-7|.|TRBV6-6
TGTGCCAGCAGTAGGACTAGCGGCGCCTACGAGCAGTACTTC
CASSRTSGAYEQYF
>.|TRBJ1-5|.|TRBV9
TGTGCCAGCAGCGTAGGCGAGGGTTGGAGCAATCAGCCCCAGCATTTT
CASSVGEGWSNQPQHF
>TRBD1|TRBJ2-1|.|TRBV2
TGTGCCAGCAGTGAGATTAAGACAGGGCGCTACAATGAGCAGTTCTTC
CASSEIKTGRYNEQFF
>.|TRBJ1-1|.|TRBV18
TGTGCCAGCCACAGGGTAAGGAACACTGAAGCTTTCTTT
CASHRVRNTEAFF
>TRBD2|TRBJ2-1|.|TRBV4-1
TGCGCCAGCAGCCAAGATCAACTAGCGGGAGCCTCCTACAATGAGCAGTTCTTC
CASSQDQLAGASYNEQFF
>.|TRBJ1-5|.|TRBV30
TGTGCCTGGAGTGTATTGGGGGCGAGCAATCAGCCCCAGCATTTT
CAWSVLGASNQPQHF
>.|TRBJ2-6|.|TRBV27
TGTGCCAGCAGCCCCGGGGAGGTTAGCTCTGGGGCCAACGTCCTGACTTTC
CASSPGEVSSGANVLTF